Described below is a single T cell receptor (beta chain) sequence and its context. The data are from a study of shared clonotypes between healthy human individuals. Produced via immunoSEQ multiplex PCR; TCRdb's table is partial and in-frame only. The table shows some 1,400,000 clones, with over 95% occurring only once. V was shortened by 5 bases and J by 0 bases, with 4 bases between the two germline ends. Germline V gives CDR1 MDHEN, CDR2 SYDVKM. The CDR3 is 13 residues long. The sequence was collected from a young man in good health. Sequencing was performed on naive CD4+ T cells sorted from blood. Subset meaning: CD45RA+ positively selected. J is TRBJ2-2 and V is TRBV28; no clear D gene. The chain's CDR3 is CASSRSNTGELFF. CDR3 DNA sequence: TGTGCCAGCAGTCGGTCGAACACCGGGGAGCTGTTTTTT.